This is a list of T cell receptor beta chains from one sample in a study of shared clonotypes between healthy human individuals. TCRdb's table, derived via immunoSEQ multiplex PCR, lists solely in-frame clones and lacks some. Of hundreds of thousands of clones in the sample, 72% were seen once. The source material was memory CD4+ T cells sorted from blood. The receptor source for this set is a woman in her twenties or thirties in good health. CDR3s include the opening cysteine and the closing phenylalanine or tryptophan. The D gene is left open where the match is weak. The size of a clone is reported for some rows only, either as once, few or many, or as a class for expanded clones.

v_gene	abundance	d_gene	j_gene	CDR3nt	CDR3aa
TRBV28	.	.	TRBJ2-7	TGTGCCATTTCCTTGACGAGCTCCTACGAGCAGTACTTC	CAISLTSSYEQYF
TRBV28	once	.	TRBJ2-7	TGTGCCAGCAGGTCCCAGGGGCACCAAAACGCCTACGAGCAGTACTTC	CASRSQGHQNAYEQYF
TRBV19	.	.	TRBJ1-2	TGTGCCAGTAGTAGACCGGGGTCAGCAGGGACCGTCTATGGCTACACCTTC	CASSRPGSAGTVYGYTF
TRBV5-1	.	TRBD2	TRBJ2-1	TGCGCCAGCAGCGAAGCTAGCGGTTCCTACAATGAGCAGTTCTTC	CASSEASGSYNEQFF
TRBV5-5	few	.	TRBJ1-1	TGTGCCAGCAGCCCGGTGGGCAGGAACGCCGAAGCTTTCTTT	CASSPVGRNAEAFF
TRBV7-9	.	TRBD2	TRBJ2-5	TGTGCCAGCAGCCAAGGGTCTGCGGGAGTAGAAGAGACCCAGTACTTC	CASSQGSAGVEETQYF
TRBV7-9	.	TRBD1	TRBJ2-1	TGTGCCAGCAGCAGGACAGGGAGCTCCTACAATGAGCAGTTCTTC	CASSRTGSSYNEQFF
TRBV28	.	TRBD2	TRBJ2-5	TGTGCCAGCAGCACACTAGCGGGGGCGGGGGAGACCCAGTACTTC	CASSTLAGAGETQYF
TRBV9	.	.	TRBJ2-1	TGTGCCAGCAGCGTAGGCCTCACTAGCTACAATGAGCAGTTCTTC	CASSVGLTSYNEQFF
TRBV5-1	.	TRBD1	TRBJ2-5	TGCGCCAGCAGCTTAGCCGGGACAGATGAGACCCAGTACTTC	CASSLAGTDETQYF
TRBV7-9	few	.	TRBJ1-2	TGTGCCAGCAGCCGGGGGGGACCGGGCCCCTATGGCTACACCTTC	CASSRGGPGPYGYTF
TRBV9	few	TRBD2	TRBJ2-1	TGTGCCAGCAGCCGGACTAGCCAGAGCTCCTACAATGAGCAGTTCTTC	CASSRTSQSSYNEQFF
TRBV19	.	.	TRBJ1-1	TGTGCCAGTAGTATACAGACAGCGAACACTGAAGCTTTCTTT	CASSIQTANTEAFF
TRBV29-1	.	.	TRBJ2-3	TGCAGCGTTGAAAGGGAAACAGATACGCAGTATTTT	CSVERETDTQYF
TRBV7-7	few	TRBD1	TRBJ2-1	TGTGCCAGCAGCACGGACAGGGGAGGTGAGCAGTTCTTC	CASSTDRGGEQFF
TRBV27	.	.	TRBJ1-5	TGTGCCAGCAGTTTAGAGGGGTGGAGCAATCAGCCCCAGCATTTT	CASSLEGWSNQPQHF
TRBV11-2	.	.	TRBJ2-3	TGTGCCAGCAGCTTTAGGACGGGAGTCGGAGATACGCAGTATTTT	CASSFRTGVGDTQYF
TRBV5-1	few	TRBD2	TRBJ2-7	TGCGCCAGCAGCCTCCAACTAGCGGGAGGCAATCCAGAGCAGTACTTC	CASSLQLAGGNPEQYF
TRBV20-1	.	.	TRBJ2-7	TGCAGTGCTGACCGGACGCACGAGCAGTACTTC	CSADRTHEQYF
TRBV5-8	.	.	TRBJ1-5	TGTGCCAGCAGCTTGTTACCGGGGGCGGAGGGCAATCAGCCCCAGCATTTT	CASSLLPGAEGNQPQHF
TRBV29-1	.	.	TRBJ1-3	TGCAGCGTTGTTCGGTACAGCTCTGGAAACACCATATATTTT	CSVVRYSSGNTIYF
TRBV7-9	.	TRBD2	TRBJ2-1	TGTGCCAGCAGAGCTTGGATGTCTAGCGGGAGCTCCTACAATGAGCAGTTCTTC	CASRAWMSSGSSYNEQFF
TRBV28	few	.	TRBJ1-4	TGTGCCAGCAGTTTGTTACAGGGCGCGGGTGAAAAACTGTTTTTT	CASSLLQGAGEKLFF
TRBV5-1	.	TRBD1	TRBJ1-2	TGCGCCAGCAGCTTGGGACAGGGGGTGGGCTATGGCTACACCTTC	CASSLGQGVGYGYTF
TRBV7-9	.	.	TRBJ1-1	TGTGCCAGCAGCTATCGACAGCAGAACACTGAAGCTTTCTTT	CASSYRQQNTEAFF
TRBV7-2	.	.	TRBJ2-7	TGTGCCAGCAGCTTAATCACCTTGGTTCCCTACGAGCAGTACTTC	CASSLITLVPYEQYF
TRBV27	few	.	TRBJ2-3	TGTGCCAGCAGCCTCGGGACACATAGCACAGATACGCAGTATTTT	CASSLGTHSTDTQYF
TRBV11-2	.	TRBD1	TRBJ1-2	TGTGCCAGCAGCCCTACGCAGGGGGCGGGCTACACCTTC	CASSPTQGAGYTF